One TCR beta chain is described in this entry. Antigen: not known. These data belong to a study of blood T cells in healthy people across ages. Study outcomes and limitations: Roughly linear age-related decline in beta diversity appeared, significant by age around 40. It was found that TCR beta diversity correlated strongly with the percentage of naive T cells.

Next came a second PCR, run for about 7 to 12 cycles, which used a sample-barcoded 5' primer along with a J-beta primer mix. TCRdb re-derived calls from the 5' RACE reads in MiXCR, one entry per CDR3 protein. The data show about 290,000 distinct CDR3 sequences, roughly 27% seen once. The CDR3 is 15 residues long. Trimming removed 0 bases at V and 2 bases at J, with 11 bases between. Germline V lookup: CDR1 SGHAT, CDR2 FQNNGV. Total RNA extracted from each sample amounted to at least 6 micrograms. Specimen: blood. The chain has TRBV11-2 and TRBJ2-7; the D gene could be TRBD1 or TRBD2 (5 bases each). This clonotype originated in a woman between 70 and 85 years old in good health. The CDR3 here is CASSLDLGDPYEQYF. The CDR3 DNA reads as TGTGCCAGCAGCTTAGATTTGGGGGATCCCTACGAGCAGTACTTC.